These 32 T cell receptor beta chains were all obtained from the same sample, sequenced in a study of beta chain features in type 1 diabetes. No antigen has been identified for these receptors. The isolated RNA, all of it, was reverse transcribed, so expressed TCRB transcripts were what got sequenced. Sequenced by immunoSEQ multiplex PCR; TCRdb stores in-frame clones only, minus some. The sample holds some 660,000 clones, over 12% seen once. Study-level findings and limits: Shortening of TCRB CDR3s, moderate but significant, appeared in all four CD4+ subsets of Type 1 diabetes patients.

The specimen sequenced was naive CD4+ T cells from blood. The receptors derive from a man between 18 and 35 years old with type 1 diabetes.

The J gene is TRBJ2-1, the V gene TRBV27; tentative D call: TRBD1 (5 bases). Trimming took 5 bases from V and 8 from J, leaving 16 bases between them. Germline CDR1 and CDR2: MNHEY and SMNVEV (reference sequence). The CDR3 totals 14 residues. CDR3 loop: CASSARGRADEQFF. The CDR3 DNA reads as TGTGCCAGCAGTGCAAGGGGCCGAGCTGATGAGCAGTTCTTC.

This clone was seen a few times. The CDR3 loop reads CASRRDLETQYF. Here the CDR3 DNA reads TGTGCCAGCAGACGTGATCTGGAGACCCAGTACTTC. This chain connects TRBV28 to TRBJ2-5; D remains ambiguous. The V and J ends lost 6 bases and 5 bases respectively, with 10 bases between them. Germline loops: CDR1 MDHEN, CDR2 SYDVKM. The CDR3 has 12 residues.

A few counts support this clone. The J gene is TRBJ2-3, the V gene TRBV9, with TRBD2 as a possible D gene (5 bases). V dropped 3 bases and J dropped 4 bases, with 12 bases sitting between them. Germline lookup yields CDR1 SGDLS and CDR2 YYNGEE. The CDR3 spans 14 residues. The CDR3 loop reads CASSASGYPDTQYF. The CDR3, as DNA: TGTGCCAGCAGCGCGTCGGGGTACCCAGATACGCAGTATTTT.

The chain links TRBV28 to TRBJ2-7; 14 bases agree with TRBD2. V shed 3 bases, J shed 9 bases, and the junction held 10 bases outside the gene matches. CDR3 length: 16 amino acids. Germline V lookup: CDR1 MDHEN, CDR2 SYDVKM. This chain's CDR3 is CASSLALATSGGAQYF. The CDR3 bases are TGTGCCAGCAGTTTGGCCCTCGCGACTAGCGGGGGGGCGCAGTACTTC. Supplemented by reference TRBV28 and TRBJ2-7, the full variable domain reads DVKVTQSSRYLVKRTGEKVFLECVQDMDHENMFWYRQDPGLGLRLIYFSYDVKMKEKGDIPEGYSVSREKKERFSLILESASTNQTSMYLCASSLALATSGGAQYFGPGTRLTVT.

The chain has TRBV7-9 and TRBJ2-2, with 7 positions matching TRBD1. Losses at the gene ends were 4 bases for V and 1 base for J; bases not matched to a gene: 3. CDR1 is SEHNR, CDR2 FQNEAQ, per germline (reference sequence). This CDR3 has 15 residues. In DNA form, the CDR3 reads TGTGCCAGCAGCTCACAGGGGTTGAACACCGGGGAGCTGTTTTTT. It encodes CASSSQGLNTGELFF.

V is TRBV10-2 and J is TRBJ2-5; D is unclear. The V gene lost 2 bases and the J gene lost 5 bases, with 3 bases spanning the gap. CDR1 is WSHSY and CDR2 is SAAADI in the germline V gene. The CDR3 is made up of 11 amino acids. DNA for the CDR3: TGCGCCAGCAGTGAGCTGGAGACCCAGTACTTC. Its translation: CASSELETQYF.

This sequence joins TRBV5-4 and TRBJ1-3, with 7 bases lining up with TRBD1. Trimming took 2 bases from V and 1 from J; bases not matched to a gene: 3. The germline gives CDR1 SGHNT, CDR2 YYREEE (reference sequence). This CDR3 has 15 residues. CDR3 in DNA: TGTGCCAGCAGCTTCAACAGGGGTTCTGGAAACACCATATATTTT. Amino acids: CASSFNRGSGNTIYF.

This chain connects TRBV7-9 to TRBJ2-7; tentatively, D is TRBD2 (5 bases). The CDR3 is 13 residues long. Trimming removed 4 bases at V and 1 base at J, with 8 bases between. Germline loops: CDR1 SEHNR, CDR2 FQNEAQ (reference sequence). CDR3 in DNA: TGTGCCAGCAGCTCATTAGCGTCCTACGAGCAGTACTTC. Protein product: CASSSLASYEQYF.

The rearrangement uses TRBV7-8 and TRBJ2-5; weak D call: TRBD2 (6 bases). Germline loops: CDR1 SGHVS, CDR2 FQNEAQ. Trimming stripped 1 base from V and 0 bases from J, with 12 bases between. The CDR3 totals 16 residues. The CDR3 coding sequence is TGTGCCAGCAGCTTAGGTCGGGGGTCGTACCAAGAGACCCAGTACTTC. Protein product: CASSLGRGSYQETQYF. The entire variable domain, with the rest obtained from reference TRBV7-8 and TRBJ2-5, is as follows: GAGVSQSPRYKVAKRGQDVALRCDPISGHVSLFWYQQALGQGPEFLTYFQNEAQLDKSGLPSDRFFAERPEGSVSTLKIQRTQQEDSAVYLCASSLGRGSYQETQYFGPGTRLLVL.

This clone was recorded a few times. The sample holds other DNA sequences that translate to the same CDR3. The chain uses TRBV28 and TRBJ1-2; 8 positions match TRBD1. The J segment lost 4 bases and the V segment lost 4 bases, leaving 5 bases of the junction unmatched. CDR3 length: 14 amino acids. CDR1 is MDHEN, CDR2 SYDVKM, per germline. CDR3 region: CASSSGQGRYGYTF. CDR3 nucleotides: TGTGCCAGCAGTTCAGGACAGGGCCGCTATGGCTACACCTTC.

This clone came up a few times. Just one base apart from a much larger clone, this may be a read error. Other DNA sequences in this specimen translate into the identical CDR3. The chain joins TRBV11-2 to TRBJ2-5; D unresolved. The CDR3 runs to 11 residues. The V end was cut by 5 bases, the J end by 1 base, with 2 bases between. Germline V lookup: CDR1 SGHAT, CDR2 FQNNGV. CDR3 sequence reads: CASSLQETQYF. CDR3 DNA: TGTGCCAGCAGCCTCCAAGAGACCCAGTACTTC.

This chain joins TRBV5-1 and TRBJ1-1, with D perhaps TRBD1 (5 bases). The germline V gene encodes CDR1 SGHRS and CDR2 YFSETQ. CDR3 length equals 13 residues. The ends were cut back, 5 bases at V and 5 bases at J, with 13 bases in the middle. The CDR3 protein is CASRQQEGTEAFF. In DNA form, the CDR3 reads TGCGCCAGCAGGCAACAGGAGGGAACTGAAGCTTTCTTT.

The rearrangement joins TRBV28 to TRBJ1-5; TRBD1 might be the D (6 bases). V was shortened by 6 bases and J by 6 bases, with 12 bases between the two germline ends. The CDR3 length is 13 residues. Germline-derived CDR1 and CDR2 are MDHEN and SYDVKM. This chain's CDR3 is CASSAQGIQPQHF. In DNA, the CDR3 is TGTGCCAGCAGCGCGCAGGGGATTCAGCCCCAGCATTTT.

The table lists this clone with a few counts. The CDR3 loop is CASSVKGEGGYTF. The CDR3 nucleotides are TGTGCCAGCAGCGTTAAAGGGGAGGGTGGCTACACCTTC. This chain joins TRBV2 and TRBJ1-2, with D perhaps matching TRBD1 (5 bases). CDR1 and CDR2 (germline): SNHLY, FYNNEI. CDR3 length: 13 residues. The V end lost 6 bases, the J end lost 7 bases, and 15 bases lay between the germline ends.

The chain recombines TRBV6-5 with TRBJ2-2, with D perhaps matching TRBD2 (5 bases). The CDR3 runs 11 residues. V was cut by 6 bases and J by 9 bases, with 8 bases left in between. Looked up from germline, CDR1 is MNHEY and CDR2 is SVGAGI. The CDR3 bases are TGTGCCAGCAGGAGGGCAAGGGAGCTGTTTTTT. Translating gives CASRRARELFF.

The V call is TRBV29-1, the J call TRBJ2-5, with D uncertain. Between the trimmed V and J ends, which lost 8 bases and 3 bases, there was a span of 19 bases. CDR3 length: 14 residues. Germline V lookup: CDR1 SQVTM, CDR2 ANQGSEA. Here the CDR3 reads CSPTRFGGEETQYF. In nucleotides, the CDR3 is TGCAGCCCTACCCGTTTCGGCGGAGAAGAGACCCAGTACTTC.

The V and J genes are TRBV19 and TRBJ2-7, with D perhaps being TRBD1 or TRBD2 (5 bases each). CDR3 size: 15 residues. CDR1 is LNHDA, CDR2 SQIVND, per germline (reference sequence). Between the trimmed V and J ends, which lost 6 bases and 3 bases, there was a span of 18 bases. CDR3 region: CASREYGDLVYEQYF. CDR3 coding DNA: TGTGCCAGTAGGGAGTATGGGGACCTCGTCTACGAGCAGTACTTC.

The DNA for the CDR3 is TGTGCCAGCAGCGCGATGAACACCGGGGAGCTGTTTTTT. This sequence encodes CASSAMNTGELFF. The gene calls are TRBV9 and TRBJ2-2; D unresolved. The V end lost 3 bases, the J end lost 1 base, and 4 bases lay between the germline ends. Germline CDR1 is SGDLS and CDR2 is YYNGEE. CDR3 size: 13 residues.

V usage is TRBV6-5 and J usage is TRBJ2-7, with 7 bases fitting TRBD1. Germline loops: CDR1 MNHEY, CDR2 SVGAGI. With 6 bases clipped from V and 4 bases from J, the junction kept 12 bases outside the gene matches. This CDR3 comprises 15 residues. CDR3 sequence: CASSRQGMFGYEQYF. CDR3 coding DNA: TGTGCCAGCAGCCGACAGGGAATGTTTGGTTACGAGCAGTACTTC.

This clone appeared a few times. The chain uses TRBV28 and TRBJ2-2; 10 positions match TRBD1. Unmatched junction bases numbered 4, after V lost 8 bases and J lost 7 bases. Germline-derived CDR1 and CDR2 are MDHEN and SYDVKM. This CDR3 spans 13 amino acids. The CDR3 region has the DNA TGTGCCAGCCTGACAGGGGGCTACGGGGAGCTGTTTTTT. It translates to CASLTGGYGELFF.

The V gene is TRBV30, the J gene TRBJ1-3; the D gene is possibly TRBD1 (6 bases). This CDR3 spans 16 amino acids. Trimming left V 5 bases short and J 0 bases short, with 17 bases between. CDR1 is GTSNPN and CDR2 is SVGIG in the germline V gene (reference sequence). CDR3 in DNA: TGTGCCTGGTTTCGGGCAGGGGCCTTCTCTGGAAACACCATATATTTT. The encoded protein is CAWFRAGAFSGNTIYF.

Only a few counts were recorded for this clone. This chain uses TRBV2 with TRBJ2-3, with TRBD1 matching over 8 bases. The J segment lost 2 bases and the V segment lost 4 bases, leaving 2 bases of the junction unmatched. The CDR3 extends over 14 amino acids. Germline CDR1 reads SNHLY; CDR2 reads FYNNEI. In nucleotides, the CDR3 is TGTGCCAGCAGTGTGACAGGGGACACAGATACGCAGTATTTT. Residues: CASSVTGDTDTQYF. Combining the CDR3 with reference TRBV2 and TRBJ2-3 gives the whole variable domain EPEVTQTPSHQVTQMGQEVILRCVPISNHLYFYWYRQILGQKVEFLVSFYNNEISEKSEIFDDQFSVERPDGSNFTLKIRSTKLEDSAMYFCASSVTGDTDTQYFGPGTRLTVL.

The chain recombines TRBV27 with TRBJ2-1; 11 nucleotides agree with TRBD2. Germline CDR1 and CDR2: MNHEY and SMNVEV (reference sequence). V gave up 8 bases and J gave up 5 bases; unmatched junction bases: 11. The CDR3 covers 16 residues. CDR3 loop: CASRLGLAAGNNEQFF. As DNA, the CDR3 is TGTGCCAGCCGCCTGGGACTAGCGGCAGGAAACAATGAGCAGTTCTTC.

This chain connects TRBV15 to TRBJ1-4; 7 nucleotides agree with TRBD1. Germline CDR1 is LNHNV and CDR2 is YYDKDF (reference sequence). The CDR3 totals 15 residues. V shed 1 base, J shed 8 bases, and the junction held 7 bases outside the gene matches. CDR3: CATSRVGTASEKLFF. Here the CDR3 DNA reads TGTGCCACCAGCAGAGTGGGGACAGCGTCGGAAAAACTGTTTTTT.

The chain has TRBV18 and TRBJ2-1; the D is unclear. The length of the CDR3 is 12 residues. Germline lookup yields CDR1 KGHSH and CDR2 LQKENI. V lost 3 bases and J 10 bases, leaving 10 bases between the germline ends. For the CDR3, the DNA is TGTGCCAGCTCACCGTATGGACGGGAGCAGTTCTTC. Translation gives CASSPYGREQFF.

The CDR3 loop is CATSPQRGAGNTIYF. The CDR3 DNA sequence: TGTGCCACCAGCCCACAAAGAGGGGCTGGAAACACCATATATTTT. The V call is TRBV15, the J call TRBJ1-3, with a weak D call TRBD1 (5 bases). The V gene's germline CDR1 is LNHNV and CDR2 YYDKDF (reference sequence). The CDR3 is 15 amino acids. V was shortened by 5 bases and J by 2 bases, with 13 bases between the two germline ends.

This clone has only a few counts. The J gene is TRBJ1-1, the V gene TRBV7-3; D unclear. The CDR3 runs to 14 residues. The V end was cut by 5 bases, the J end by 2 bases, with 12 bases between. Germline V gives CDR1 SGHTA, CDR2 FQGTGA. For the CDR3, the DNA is TGTGCCAGCAGCCTGACACCGTCTAACACTGAAGCTTTCTTT. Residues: CASSLTPSNTEAFF.

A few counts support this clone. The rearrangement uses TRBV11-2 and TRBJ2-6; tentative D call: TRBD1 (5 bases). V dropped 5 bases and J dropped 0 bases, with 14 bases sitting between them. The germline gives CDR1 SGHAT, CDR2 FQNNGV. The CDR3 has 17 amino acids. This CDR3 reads CASSEDPQGSGANVLTF. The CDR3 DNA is TGTGCCAGCAGCGAAGACCCCCAGGGCTCTGGGGCCAACGTCCTGACTTTC.

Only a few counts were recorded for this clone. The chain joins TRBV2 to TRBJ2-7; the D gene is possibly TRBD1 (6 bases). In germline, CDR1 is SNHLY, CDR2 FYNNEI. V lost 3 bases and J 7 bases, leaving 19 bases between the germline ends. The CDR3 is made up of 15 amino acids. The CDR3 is CASSEEPGVLGEQYF. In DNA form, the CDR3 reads TGTGCCAGCAGTGAGGAGCCAGGGGTCTTGGGAGAGCAGTACTTC.

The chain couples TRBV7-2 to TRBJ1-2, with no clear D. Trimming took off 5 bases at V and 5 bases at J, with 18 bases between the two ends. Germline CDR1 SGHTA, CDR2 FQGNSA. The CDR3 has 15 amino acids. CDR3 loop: CASSPRAVNSYGYTF. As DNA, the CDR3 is TGTGCCAGCAGCCCACGGGCGGTAAACTCTTATGGCTACACCTTC. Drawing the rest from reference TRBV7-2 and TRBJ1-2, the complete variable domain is GAGVSQSPSNKVTEKGKDVELRCDPISGHTALYWYRQSLGQGLEFLIYFQGNSAPDKSGLPSDRFSAERTGGSVSTLTIQRTQQEDSAVYLCASSPRAVNSYGYTFGSGTRLTVV.

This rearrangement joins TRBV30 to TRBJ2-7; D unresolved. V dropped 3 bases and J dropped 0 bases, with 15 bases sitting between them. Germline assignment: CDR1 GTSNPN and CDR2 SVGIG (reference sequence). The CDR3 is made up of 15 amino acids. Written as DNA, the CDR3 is TGTGCCTGGAGGCCGCTAGGAGTTGACTCCTACGAGCAGTACTTC. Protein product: CAWRPLGVDSYEQYF.

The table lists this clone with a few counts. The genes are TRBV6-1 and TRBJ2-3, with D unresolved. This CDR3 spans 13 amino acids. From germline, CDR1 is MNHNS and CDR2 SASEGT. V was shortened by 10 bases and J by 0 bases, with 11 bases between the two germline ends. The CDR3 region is CATKVGSTDTQYF. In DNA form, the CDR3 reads TGTGCCACAAAAGTGGGTAGCACAGATACGCAGTATTTT.